The 9 T cell receptor beta chains in this list originate from one sample, sequenced in a study of shared T cell receptors in the human thymus. This table comes from immunoSEQ multiplex PCR, and its TCRdb copy is limited to in-frame clones, with some not included. The sample yields 700,000 or so clones, 70% to 90% seen once. This sample also belongs to another study, concerning human thymus T cells.

Sequences were obtained from thymocytes. The receptors were gathered from a girl less than two years old with a congenital heart defect.

The chain has TRBV19 and TRBJ2-7; 9 bases match TRBD2. The V and J ends lost 8 bases and 4 bases, in that order; junction bases with no gene match: 6. Germline V gives CDR1 LNHDA, CDR2 SQIVND (reference sequence). The CDR3 runs 13 residues. The CDR3 region is CASGYSGGYEQYF. The CDR3 DNA reads TGTGCCAGTGGATATAGCGGGGGATACGAGCAGTACTTC.

J is TRBJ1-1 and V is TRBV5-6; 8 bases match TRBD1. The CDR3 runs to 15 residues. V dropped 0 bases and J dropped 6; count of bases not matched to a gene: 7. Germline lookup yields CDR1 SGHDT and CDR2 YYEEEE. In DNA form, the CDR3 reads TGTGCCAGCAGCTTGGTTGCAGGGGGCTCGGCTGAAGCTTTCTTT. It encodes CASSLVAGGSAEAFF.

The V and J genes are TRBV6-1 and TRBJ1-1; 8 bases match TRBD1. Germline loops: CDR1 MNHNS, CDR2 SASEGT. This CDR3 has 13 amino acids. J was trimmed by 7 bases and V by 6 bases; bases with no gene match: 7. The CDR3 DNA sequence: TGTGCCAGCAGCGTTCGGGGACAGGATGAAGCTTTCTTT. Amino acid sequence: CASSVRGQDEAFF.

Only one count was recorded for this clone. J is TRBJ2-5 and V is TRBV10-1, with D perhaps TRBD2 (6 bases). With 4 bases removed from V and 3 bases from J, the gap between germline ends came to 12 bases. The CDR3 consists of 14 residues. The germline gives CDR1 WNHNN, CDR2 SYGVQD (reference sequence). The CDR3 sequence: CASSGGAVEETQYF. Written as DNA, the CDR3 is TGCGCCAGCAGTGGCGGGGCCGTGGAAGAGACCCAGTACTTC.

The rearrangement links TRBV9 to TRBJ2-6; TRBD1 matches 8 bases. This CDR3 spans 18 amino acids. The trim removed 0 bases at V and 0 bases at J, leaving 5 bases unmatched. CDR1 and CDR2 (germline): SGDLS, YYNGEE. CDR3 DNA: TGTGCCAGCAGCGTAGACGGGACAGGTGCCTCTGGGGCCAACGTCCTGACTTTC. This sequence encodes CASSVDGTGASGANVLTF.

This clone was counted once. V gene TRBV4-1 combines with J gene TRBJ1-5; a weak D match, TRBD1 (6 bases). With 3 bases removed from V and 1 base from J, the gap between germline ends came to 16 bases. CDR1 and CDR2 (germline): MGHRA, YSYEKL. The CDR3 contains 17 residues. The CDR3 nucleotides are TGCGCCAGCAGCCATGCACCCGGGACAACAAGCAATCAGCCCCAGCATTTT. It yields the protein CASSHAPGTTSNQPQHF.

This rearrangement joins TRBV21-1 to TRBJ2-1; the table assigns TRBD2, which was not confirmed against the DNA. TRBV21-1 is deemed a pseudogene. CDR3 length: 18 residues. The CDR3 DNA follows: TGTGCCAGCAGCAGAGGGACTAGCGGGGGCAACCATCACAATGAGCAGTTCTTC. Amino acids: CASSRGTSGGNHHNEQFF.

V is TRBV7-9 and J is TRBJ1-2; possibly TRBD1 for D (5 bases). Trimming left V 4 bases short and J 1 base short, with 7 bases between. Germline loops: CDR1 SEHNR, CDR2 FQNEAQ (reference sequence). The CDR3 has 13 amino acids. The CDR3 bases are TGTGCCAGCAGCTCACAGGTTAACTATGGCTACACCTTC. This encodes CASSSQVNYGYTF.

In regard to this clone: The junction departs from germline at one end; a sequencing error may be responsible. Other DNA variants within this sample encode the same CDR3. The genes are TRBV9 and TRBJ1-6, with 7 bases fitting TRBD1. This CDR3 region has 19 residues. Germline CDR1 reads SGDLS; CDR2 reads YYNGEE. The CDR3 sequence: CASSGGGGFRGSYNSPLHF. The CDR3 DNA reads TGTGCCAGCAGCGGAGGGGGCGGGTTTAGGGGCTCCTATAATTCCCCCCTCCACTTT. Full variable domain (rest looked up from reference TRBV9 and TRBJ1-6): DSGVTQTPKHLITATGQRVTLRCSPRSGDLSVYWYQQSLDQGLQFLIQYYNGEERAKGNILERFSAQQFPDLHSELNLSSLELGDSALYFCASSGGGGFRGSYNSPLHFGNGTRLTVT.